This T cell receptor (beta chain) is drawn from a study of T cell responses to AZD1222 COVID-19 vaccine. Study-level results: Possibly, clonal diversity was underestimated; donors were largely white British and included more females.

Details on this clone: Its target is unknown.

Looked up from germline, CDR1 is SQVTM and CDR2 is ANQGSEA. The CDR3 has 12 residues. V lost 4 bases and J lost 4, with 8 bases in between. TCRdb keeps only in-frame clones here, not all; method: immunoSEQ multiplex PCR. The sample carries 100,000 to 150,000 clones, nearly 95% recorded once. The chain employs TRBV29-1 and TRBJ2-1; D is unresolved. The clonotype was recovered from an adult in good health. The specimen was peripheral blood, collected on day 0 of AZD1222 vaccination. This chain's CDR3 is CSVVSPYNEQFF. CDR3 DNA sequence: TGCAGCGTTGTGTCACCATACAATGAGCAGTTCTTC.